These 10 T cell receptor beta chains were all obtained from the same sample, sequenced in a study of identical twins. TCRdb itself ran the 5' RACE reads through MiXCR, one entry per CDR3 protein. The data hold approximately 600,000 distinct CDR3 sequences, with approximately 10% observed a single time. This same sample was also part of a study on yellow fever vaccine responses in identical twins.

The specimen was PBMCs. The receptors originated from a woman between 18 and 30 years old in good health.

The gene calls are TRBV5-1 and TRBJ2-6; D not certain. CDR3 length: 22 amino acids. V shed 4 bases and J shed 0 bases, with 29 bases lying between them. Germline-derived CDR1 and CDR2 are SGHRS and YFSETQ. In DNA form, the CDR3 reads TGCGCCAGCAGCCCCCATGTTTGGGTAACGTCGCAACGATTCTCTGGGGCCAACGTCCTGACTTTC. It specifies CASSPHVWVTSQRFSGANVLTF.

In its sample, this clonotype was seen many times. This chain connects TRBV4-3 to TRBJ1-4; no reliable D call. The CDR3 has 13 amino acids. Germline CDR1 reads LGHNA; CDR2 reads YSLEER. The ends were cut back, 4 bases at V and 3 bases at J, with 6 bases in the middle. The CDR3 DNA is TGCGCCAGCAGCCGTCGCGCTAATGAAAAACTGTTTTTT. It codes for CASSRRANEKLFF.

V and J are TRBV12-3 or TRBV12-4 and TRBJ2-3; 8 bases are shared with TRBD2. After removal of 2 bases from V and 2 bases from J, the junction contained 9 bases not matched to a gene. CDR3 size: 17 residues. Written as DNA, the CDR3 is TGTGCCAGCAGTTTATCACCCCCGGGGGGGCTCACAGATACGCAGTATTTT. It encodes CASSLSPPGGLTDTQYF.

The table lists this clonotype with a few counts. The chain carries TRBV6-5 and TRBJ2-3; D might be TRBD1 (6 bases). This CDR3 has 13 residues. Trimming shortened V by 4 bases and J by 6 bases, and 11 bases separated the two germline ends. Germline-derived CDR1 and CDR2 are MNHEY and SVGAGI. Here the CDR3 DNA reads TGTGCCAGCAGTTCTTACGGACAGGATACGCAGTATTTT. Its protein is CASSSYGQDTQYF.

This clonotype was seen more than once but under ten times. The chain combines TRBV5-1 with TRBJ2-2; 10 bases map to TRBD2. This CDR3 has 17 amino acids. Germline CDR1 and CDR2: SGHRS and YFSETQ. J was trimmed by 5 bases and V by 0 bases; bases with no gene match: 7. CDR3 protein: CASSLDPSGSRTGELFF. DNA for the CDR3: TGCGCCAGCAGCTTGGATCCTAGCGGGAGTAGAACCGGGGAGCTGTTTTTT.

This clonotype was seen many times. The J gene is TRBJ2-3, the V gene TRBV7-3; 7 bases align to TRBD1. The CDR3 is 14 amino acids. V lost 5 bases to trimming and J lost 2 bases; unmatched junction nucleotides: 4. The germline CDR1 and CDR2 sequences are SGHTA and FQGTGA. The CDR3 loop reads CASSATGLTDTQYF. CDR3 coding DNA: TGTGCCAGCAGCGCGACAGGGCTCACAGATACGCAGTATTTT. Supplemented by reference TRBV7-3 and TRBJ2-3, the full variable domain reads GAGVSQTPSNKVTEKGKYVELRCDPISGHTALYWYRQSLGQGPEFLIYFQGTGAADDSGLPNDRFFAVRPEGSVSTLKIQRTERGDSAVYLCASSATGLTDTQYFGPGTRLTVL.

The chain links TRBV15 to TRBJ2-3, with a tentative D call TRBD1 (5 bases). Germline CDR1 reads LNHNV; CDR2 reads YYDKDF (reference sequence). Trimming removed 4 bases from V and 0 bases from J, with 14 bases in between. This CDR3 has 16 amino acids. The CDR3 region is CATSIRDRSSTDTQYF. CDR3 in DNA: TGTGCCACCAGCATTCGAGACAGATCTAGCACAGATACGCAGTATTTT.

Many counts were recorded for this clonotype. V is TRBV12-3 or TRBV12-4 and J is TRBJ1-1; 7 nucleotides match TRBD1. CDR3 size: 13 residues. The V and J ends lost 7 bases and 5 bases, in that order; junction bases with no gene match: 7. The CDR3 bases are TGTGCCAGCAACCCGACAGGGAAAACTGAAGCTTTCTTT. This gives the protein CASNPTGKTEAFF.

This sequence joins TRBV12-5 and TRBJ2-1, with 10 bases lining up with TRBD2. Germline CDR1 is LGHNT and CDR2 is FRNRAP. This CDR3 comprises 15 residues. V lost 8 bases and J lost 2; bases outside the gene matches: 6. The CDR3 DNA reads TGTGCTAGTAGCAGCGGGAGGGCCACCTACAATGAGCAGTTCTTC. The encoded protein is CASSSGRATYNEQFF.

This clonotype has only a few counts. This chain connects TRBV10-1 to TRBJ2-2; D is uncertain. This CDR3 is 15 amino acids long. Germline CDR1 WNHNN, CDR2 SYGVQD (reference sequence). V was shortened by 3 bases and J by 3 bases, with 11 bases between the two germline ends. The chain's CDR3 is CASSDASKDTGELFF. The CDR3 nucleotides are TGCGCCAGCAGTGATGCTTCGAAGGACACCGGGGAGCTGTTTTTT.